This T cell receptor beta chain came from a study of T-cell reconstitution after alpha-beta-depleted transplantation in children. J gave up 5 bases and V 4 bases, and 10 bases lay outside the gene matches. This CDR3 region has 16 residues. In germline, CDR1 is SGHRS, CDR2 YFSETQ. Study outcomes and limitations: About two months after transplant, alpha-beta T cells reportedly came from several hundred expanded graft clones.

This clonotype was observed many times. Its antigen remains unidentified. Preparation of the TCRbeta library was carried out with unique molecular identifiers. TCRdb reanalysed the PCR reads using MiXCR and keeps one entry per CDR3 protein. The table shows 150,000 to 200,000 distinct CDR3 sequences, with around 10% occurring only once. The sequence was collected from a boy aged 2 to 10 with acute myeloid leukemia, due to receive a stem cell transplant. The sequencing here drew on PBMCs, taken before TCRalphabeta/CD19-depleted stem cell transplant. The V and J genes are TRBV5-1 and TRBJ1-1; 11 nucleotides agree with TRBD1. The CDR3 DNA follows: TGCGCCAGCAGCCCCGGGACAGGGGGGCTAGGGACTGAAGCTTTCTTT. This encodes CASSPGTGGLGTEAFF.